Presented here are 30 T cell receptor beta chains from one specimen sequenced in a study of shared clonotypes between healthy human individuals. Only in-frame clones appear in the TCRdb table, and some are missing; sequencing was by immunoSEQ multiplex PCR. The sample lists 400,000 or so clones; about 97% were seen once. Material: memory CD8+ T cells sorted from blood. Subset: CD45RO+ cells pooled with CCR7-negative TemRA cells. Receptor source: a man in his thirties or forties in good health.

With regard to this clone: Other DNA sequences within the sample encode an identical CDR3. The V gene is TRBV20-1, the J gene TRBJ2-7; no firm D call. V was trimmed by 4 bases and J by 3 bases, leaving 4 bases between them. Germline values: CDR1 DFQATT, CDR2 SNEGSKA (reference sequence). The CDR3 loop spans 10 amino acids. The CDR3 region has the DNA TGCAGTGCTACGGGCTACGAGCAGTACTTC. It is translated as CSATGYEQYF.

The CDR3 DNA is TGTGCCAGCAGCTTCGAGACCTCATGGCGTTACGAGCAGTACTTC. Translation gives CASSFETSWRYEQYF. The V gene is TRBV7-9, the J gene TRBJ2-7; D ambiguous. This CDR3 has 15 amino acids. The germline gives CDR1 SEHNR, CDR2 FQNEAQ (reference sequence). With 3 bases removed from V and 4 bases from J, the gap between germline ends came to 16 bases.

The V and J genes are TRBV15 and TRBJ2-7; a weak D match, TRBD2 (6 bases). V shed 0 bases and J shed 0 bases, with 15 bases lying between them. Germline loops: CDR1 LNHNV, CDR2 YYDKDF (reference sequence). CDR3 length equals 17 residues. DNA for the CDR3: TGTGCCACCAGCAGAGATCTGGAACCCGGGAGCTCCTACGAGCAGTACTTC. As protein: CATSRDLEPGSSYEQYF.

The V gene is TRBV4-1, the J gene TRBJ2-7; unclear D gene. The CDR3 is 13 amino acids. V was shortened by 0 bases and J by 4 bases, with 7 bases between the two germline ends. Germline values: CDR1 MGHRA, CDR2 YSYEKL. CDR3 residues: CASSQDRRYEQYF. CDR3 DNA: TGCGCCAGCAGCCAAGATAGGAGATACGAGCAGTACTTC.

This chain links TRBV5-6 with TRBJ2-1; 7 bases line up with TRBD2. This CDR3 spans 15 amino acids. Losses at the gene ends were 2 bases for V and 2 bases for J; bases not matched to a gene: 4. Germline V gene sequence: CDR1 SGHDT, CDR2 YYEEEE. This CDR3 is CASSFQREPYNEQFF. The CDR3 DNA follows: TGTGCCAGCAGCTTTCAGCGGGAACCCTACAATGAGCAGTTCTTC.

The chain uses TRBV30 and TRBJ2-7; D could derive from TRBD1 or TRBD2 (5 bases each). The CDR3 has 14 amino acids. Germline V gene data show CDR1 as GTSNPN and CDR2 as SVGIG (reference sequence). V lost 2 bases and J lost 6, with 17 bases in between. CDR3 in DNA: TGTGCCTGGAGTAGACTTACCGGGACCCTCGAGCAGTACTTC. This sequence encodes CAWSRLTGTLEQYF.

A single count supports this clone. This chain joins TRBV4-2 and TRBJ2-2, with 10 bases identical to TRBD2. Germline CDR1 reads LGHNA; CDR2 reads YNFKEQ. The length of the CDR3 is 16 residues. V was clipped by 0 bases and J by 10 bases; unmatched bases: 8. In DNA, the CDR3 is TGTGCCAGCAGCCAAGAAAGCGGGAGGGAGGAGGAGGAGCTGTTTTTT. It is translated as CASSQESGREEEELFF.

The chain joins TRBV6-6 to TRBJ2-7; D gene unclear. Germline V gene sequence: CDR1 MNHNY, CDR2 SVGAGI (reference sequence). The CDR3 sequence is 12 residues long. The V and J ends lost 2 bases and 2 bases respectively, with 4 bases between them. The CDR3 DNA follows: TGTGCCAGCAGTTACCCCCCCTACGAGCAGTACTTC. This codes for CASSYPPYEQYF.

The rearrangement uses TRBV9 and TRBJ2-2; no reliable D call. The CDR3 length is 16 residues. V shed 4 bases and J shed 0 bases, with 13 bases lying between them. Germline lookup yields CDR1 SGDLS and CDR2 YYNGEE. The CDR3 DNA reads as TGTGCCAGCAGCCCCTATCCACGCGCGAACACCGGGGAGCTGTTTTTT. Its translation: CASSPYPRANTGELFF.

For the CDR3, the DNA is TGTGCCAGCAGCTTACGCGGGGCCACAGATACGCAGTATTTT. Its translation is CASSLRGATDTQYF. This chain uses TRBV11-1 with TRBJ2-3, with D maybe TRBD2 (6 bases). The CDR3 length is 14 residues. CDR1 SGHAT and CDR2 FQDESV come from the germline V gene (reference sequence). V dropped 2 bases and J dropped 2 bases, with 8 bases sitting between them.

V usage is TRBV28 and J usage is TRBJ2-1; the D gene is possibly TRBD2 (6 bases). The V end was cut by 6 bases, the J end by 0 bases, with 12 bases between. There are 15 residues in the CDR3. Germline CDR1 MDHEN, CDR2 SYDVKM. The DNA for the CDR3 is TGTGCCAGCAGATCCCCCGGGAGCTCCTACAATGAGCAGTTCTTC. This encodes CASRSPGSSYNEQFF.

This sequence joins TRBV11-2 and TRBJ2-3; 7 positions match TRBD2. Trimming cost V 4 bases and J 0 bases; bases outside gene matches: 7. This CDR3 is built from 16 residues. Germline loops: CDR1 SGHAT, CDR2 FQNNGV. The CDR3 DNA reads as TGTGCCAGCAGCTCCGGACTAGTCTTTAGCACAGATACGCAGTATTTT. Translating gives CASSSGLVFSTDTQYF.

This CDR3 is CASSAVPGTSVLYEQYF. CDR3 DNA sequence: TGTGCCAGCAGCGCCGTACCCGGGACTAGCGTCCTCTACGAGCAGTACTTC. The V and J genes are TRBV5-6 and TRBJ2-7; TRBD2 matches at 10 bases. The V gene's germline CDR1 is SGHDT and CDR2 YYEEEE. V shed 4 bases, J shed 3 bases, and the junction held 13 bases outside the gene matches. The CDR3 extends over 17 amino acids. Based on the CDR3 plus reference TRBV5-6 and TRBJ2-7, the full variable domain is DAGVTQSPTHLIKTRGQQVTLRCSPKSGHDTVSWYQQALGQGPQFIFQYYEEEERQRGNFPDRFSGHQFPNYSSELNVNALLLGDSALYLCASSAVPGTSVLYEQYFGPGTRLTVT.

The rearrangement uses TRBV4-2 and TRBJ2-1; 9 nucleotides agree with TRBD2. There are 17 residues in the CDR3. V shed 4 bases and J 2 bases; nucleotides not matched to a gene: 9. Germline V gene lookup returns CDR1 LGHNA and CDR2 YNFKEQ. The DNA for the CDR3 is TGTGCCAGCAGCCCCCCCTTGTTAGCGGGAGCCTACAATGAGCAGTTCTTC. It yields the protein CASSPPLLAGAYNEQFF.

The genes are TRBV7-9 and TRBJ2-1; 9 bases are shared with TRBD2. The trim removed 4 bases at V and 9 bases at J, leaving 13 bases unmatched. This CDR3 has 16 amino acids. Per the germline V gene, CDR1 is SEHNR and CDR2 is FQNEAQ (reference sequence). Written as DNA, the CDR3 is TGTGCCAGCAGCTCCCAACGGGGAGCGGGAGGAGGTGAGCAGTTCTTC. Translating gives CASSSQRGAGGGEQFF.

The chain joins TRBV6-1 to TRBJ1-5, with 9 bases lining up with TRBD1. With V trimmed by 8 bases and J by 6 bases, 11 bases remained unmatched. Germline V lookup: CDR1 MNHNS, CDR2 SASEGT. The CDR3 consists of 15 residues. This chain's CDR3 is CASASRTGVSQPQHF. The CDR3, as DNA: TGTGCCAGCGCCTCCCGGACAGGGGTAAGTCAGCCCCAGCATTTT.

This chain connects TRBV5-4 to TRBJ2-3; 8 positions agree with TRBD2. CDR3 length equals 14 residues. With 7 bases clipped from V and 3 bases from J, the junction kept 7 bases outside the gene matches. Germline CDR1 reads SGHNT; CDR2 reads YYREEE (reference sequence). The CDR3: CASSVPSGTDTQYF. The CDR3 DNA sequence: TGTGCCAGCTCAGTCCCTAGCGGGACAGATACGCAGTATTTT.

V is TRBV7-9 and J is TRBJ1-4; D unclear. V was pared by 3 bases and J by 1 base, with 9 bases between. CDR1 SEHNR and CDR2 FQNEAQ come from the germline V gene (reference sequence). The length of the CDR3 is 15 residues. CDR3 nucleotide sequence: TGTGCCAGCAGCTTCGAGGGAATAACTAATGAAAAACTGTTTTTT. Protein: CASSFEGITNEKLFF.

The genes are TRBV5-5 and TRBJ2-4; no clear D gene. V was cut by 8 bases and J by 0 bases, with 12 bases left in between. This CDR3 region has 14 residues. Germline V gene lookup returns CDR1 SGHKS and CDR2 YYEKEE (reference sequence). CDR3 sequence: CASPTTGAKNIQYF. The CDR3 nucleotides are TGTGCCAGTCCTACAACGGGAGCCAAAAACATTCAGTACTTC.

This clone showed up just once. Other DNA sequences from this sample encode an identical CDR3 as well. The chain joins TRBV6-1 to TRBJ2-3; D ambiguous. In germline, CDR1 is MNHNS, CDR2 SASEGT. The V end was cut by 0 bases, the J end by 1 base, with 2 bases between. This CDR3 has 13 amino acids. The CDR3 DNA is TGTGCCAGCAGTGAAGCGGGCACAGATACGCAGTATTTT. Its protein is CASSEAGTDTQYF.

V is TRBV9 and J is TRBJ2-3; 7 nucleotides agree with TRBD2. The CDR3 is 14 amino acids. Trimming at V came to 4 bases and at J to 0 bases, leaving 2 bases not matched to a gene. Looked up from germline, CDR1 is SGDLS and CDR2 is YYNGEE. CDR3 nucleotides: TGTGCCAGCAGCCTTAGCGGGAGCACAGATACGCAGTATTTT. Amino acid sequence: CASSLSGSTDTQYF.

The DNA of the CDR3 is TGTGCCAGCAGTATGGGGGGACAACAGGGCTCATTTAATCAGCCCCAGCATTTT. It specifies CASSMGGQQGSFNQPQHF. The chain couples TRBV27 to TRBJ1-5, with D perhaps TRBD1 (6 bases). In germline, CDR1 is MNHEY, CDR2 SMNVEV (reference sequence). The CDR3 has 18 residues. The V end lost 5 bases, the J end lost 4 bases, and 24 bases lay between the germline ends.

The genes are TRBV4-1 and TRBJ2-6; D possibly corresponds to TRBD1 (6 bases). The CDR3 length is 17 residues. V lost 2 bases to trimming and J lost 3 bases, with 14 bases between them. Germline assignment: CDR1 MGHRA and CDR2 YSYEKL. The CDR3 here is CASSQSLTGSGANVLTF. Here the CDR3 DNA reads TGCGCCAGCAGCCAATCCCTAACAGGGAGTGGGGCCAACGTCCTGACTTTC.

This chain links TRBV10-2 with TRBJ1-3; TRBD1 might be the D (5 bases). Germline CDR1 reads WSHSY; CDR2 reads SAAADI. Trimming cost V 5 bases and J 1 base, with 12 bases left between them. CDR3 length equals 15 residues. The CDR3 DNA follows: TGCGCCAGCAGTCCGAACGGGGGATCTGGAAACACCATATATTTT. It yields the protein CASSPNGGSGNTIYF.

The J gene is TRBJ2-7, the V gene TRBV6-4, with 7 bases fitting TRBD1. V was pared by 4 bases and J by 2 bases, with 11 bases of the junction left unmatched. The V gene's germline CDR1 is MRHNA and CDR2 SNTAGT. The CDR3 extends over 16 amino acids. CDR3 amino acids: CASSAPSGDSAYEQYF. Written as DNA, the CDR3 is TGTGCCAGCAGTGCCCCATCCGGGGACAGCGCCTACGAGCAGTACTTC.

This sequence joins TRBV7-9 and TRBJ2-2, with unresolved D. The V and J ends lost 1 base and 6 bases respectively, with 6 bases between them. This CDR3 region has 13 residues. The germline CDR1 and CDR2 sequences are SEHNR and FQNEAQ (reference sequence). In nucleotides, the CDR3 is TGTGCCAGCAGCTTAGACCTGTCCGGGGAGCTGTTTTTT. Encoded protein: CASSLDLSGELFF. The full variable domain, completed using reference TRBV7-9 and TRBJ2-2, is DTGVSQNPRHKITKRGQNVTFRCDPISEHNRLYWYRQTLGQGPEFLTYFQNEAQLEKSRLLSDRFSAERPKGSFSTLEIQRTEQGDSAMYLCASSLDLSGELFFGEGSRLTVL.

DNA of the CDR3: TGTGCCAGCTTAACTAGCGGGACCCCAGATACGCAGTATTTT. As protein: CASLTSGTPDTQYF. The chain joins TRBV2 to TRBJ2-3, with 10 positions matching TRBD2. After removal of 8 bases from V and 4 bases from J, the junction contained 6 bases not matched to a gene. CDR3 size: 14 residues. Per the germline V gene, CDR1 is SNHLY and CDR2 is FYNNEI.

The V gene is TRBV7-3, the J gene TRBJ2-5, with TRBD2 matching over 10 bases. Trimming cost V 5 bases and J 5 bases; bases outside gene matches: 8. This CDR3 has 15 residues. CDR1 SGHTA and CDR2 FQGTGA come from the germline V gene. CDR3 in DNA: TGTGCCAGCAGCGCAAGCGGGAGGGATCTGGAGACCCAGTACTTC. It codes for CASSASGRDLETQYF.

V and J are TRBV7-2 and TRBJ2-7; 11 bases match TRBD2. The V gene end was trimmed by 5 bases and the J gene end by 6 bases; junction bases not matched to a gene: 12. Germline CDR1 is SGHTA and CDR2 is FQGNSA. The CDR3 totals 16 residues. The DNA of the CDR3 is TGTGCCAGCAGCGACAGGTTACTAGCGGGAGTTGGCGAGCAGTACTTC. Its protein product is CASSDRLLAGVGEQYF.

The CDR3, as DNA: TGTGCCAGCAGCTTAGCGGGAGAGGTTGATACGCAGTATTTT. Translation gives CASSLAGEVDTQYF. J is TRBJ2-3 and V is TRBV11-3, with D possibly being TRBD2 (6 bases). The germline CDR1 and CDR2 sequences are SGHNT and YENEEA. The CDR3 extends over 14 amino acids. V lost 1 base and J lost 6, with 11 bases in between.